The 10 T cell receptor beta chains below come from one sample, sequenced in a study of shared clonotypes between healthy human individuals. Clones were sequenced by immunoSEQ multiplex PCR, and TCRdb holds only the in-frame ones, with some missing. The table has around 1.1 million clones, around 82% seen once. The material sequenced was memory CD4+ T cells from PBMCs. Subset here: CD45RA-negative fraction. These receptor sequences come from a man younger than 35 in good health. Some clones in this sample may be carry-over from other donors' samples.

The rearrangement links TRBV2 to TRBJ2-7, with 13 bases matching TRBD2. The junction had 4 bases not matched to a gene; V was cut back by 5 bases and J by 3 bases. This CDR3 spans 15 amino acids. CDR1 and CDR2 from the germline V gene are SNHLY and FYNNEI. CDR3 DNA sequence: TGTGCCAGCAGTCTGACTAGCGGGAGGTTCTACGAGCAGTACTTC. It codes for CASSLTSGRFYEQYF.

Comment on this clone: The DNA is left out, because the CDR3 cannot be placed on it with certainty; the CDR3 is given as TCRdb lists it. This chain joins TRBV6-6 and TRBJ2-1; the table assigns TRBD1, which was not confirmed against the DNA. Germline CDR1 is MNHNY and CDR2 is SVGAGI (reference sequence). The CDR3 is 14 amino acids long, termini counted. This CDR3 is CASSTSDRDVNKFF.

The chain employs TRBV2 and TRBJ2-7; 9 positions agree with TRBD1. J lost 4 bases, V lost 6 bases, and 10 bases had no gene match. CDR3 length equals 15 residues. Germline lookup yields CDR1 SNHLY and CDR2 FYNNEI. CDR3 DNA: TGTGCCAGCAGCGGGGACAGGGTCTCATCATACGAGCAGTACTTC. Encoded protein: CASSGDRVSSYEQYF.

The chain links TRBV25-1 to TRBJ2-1; perhaps TRBD1 as D (6 bases). This CDR3 is built from 16 residues. Germline lookup yields CDR1 MGHDK and CDR2 SYGVNS. V dropped 11 bases and J dropped 0 bases, with 20 bases sitting between them. Here the CDR3 reads CASRRSWGHSYNEQFF. The CDR3 DNA reads as TGTGCCTCCAGGAGGAGTTGGGGGCACTCCTACAATGAGCAGTTCTTC.

The chain combines TRBV28 with TRBJ2-6; D tentatively fits TRBD1 or TRBD2 (6 bases each). The CDR3 sequence is 19 residues long. Per the germline V gene, CDR1 is MDHEN and CDR2 is SYDVKM. The V gene lost 6 bases and the J gene lost 0 bases, with 21 bases spanning the gap. The CDR3 reads CASSDPRGGSLSGANVLTF. The CDR3 DNA reads TGTGCCAGCAGCGATCCCAGAGGGGGGTCCCTCTCTGGGGCCAACGTCCTGACTTTC.

For this clone: It is likely a read error: a sequence one base away is far more abundant. J is TRBJ1-2 and V is TRBV19, with TRBD1 matching over 8 bases. Germline lookup yields CDR1 LNHDA and CDR2 SQIVND (reference sequence). The CDR3 contains 15 residues. CDR3 sequence (DNA): TGTGCCGGTAGCCACTTCCCAGGGGGCAACTATGGCTACACCTTC. This sequence encodes CAGSHFPGGNYGYTF.

The chain links TRBV7-6 to TRBJ1-2; possible D gene TRBD1, 5 bases. Germline CDR1 reads SGHVS; CDR2 reads FNYEAQ. The ends were cut back, 5 bases at V and 3 bases at J, with 13 bases in the middle. This CDR3 spans 14 amino acids. In DNA form, the CDR3 reads TGTGCCAGCAGCGCTCAATGGGGGGACTATGGCTACACCTTC. It yields the protein CASSAQWGDYGYTF.

V usage is TRBV2 and J usage is TRBJ1-2; 10 bases match TRBD1. CDR3 length: 15 residues. Germline lookup yields CDR1 SNHLY and CDR2 FYNNEI. Trimming cost V 7 bases and J 10 bases; bases outside gene matches: 15. The CDR3 loop reads CASNLGLRTGGFYTF. The CDR3 DNA sequence: TGTGCCAGCAACTTAGGTCTACGGACAGGGGGGTTCTACACCTTC.

This clone was observed a few times. The V gene is TRBV6-5, the J gene TRBJ2-1, with 10 bases aligning to TRBD2. There are 14 residues in the CDR3. With V trimmed by 5 bases and J by 9 bases, 7 bases remained unmatched. Germline V gives CDR1 MNHEY, CDR2 SVGAGI. CDR3 DNA: TGTGCCAGCAGTATAAAGCGGGAGGGTCTTGAGCAGTTCTTC. Amino acids: CASSIKREGLEQFF.

The sample holds a few counts of this clone. The J gene is TRBJ2-2, the V gene TRBV2; no reliable D call. Germline values: CDR1 SNHLY, CDR2 FYNNEI. The length of the CDR3 is 15 residues. With 2 bases removed from V and 3 bases from J, the gap between germline ends came to 10 bases. Written as DNA, the CDR3 is TGTGCCAGCAGTGAAATGGGGATTGACACCGGGGAGCTGTTTTTT. Translated, it gives CASSEMGIDTGELFF.